This is a list of T cell receptor beta chains from one sample in a study of blood T cell repertoires in COVID-19. TCRdb keeps only in-frame clones here, not all; method: immunoSEQ multiplex PCR. The data hold tens of thousands of clones, with roughly 90% observed a single time. The sample taken for sequencing was peripheral blood. These TCRs come from a male donor with acute or convalescent COVID-19. Each CDR3 is given with its conserved first and last residue. The D gene is left open where the match is weak. Size values are once, few and many counts, or a class for expanded clones, and some rows have none.

CDR3aa: CASSLDKGASGELFF
CDR3nt: TGCGCCAGCAGCTTGGATAAGGGGGCAAGCGGGGAGCTGTTTTTT
v_gene: TRBV5-1
abundance: .
d_gene: TRBD1
j_gene: TRBJ2-2

CDR3aa: CASSLVPGLAAGMEQFF
CDR3nt: TGTGCCAGCAGCTTGGTCCCCGGACTAGCGGCCGGGATGGAGCAGTTCTTC
v_gene: TRBV5-5
abundance: .
d_gene: TRBD2
j_gene: TRBJ2-1

CDR3aa: CATRRWQGGDTQYF
CDR3nt: TGTGCCACCCGGCGGTGGCAGGGGGGAGATACGCAGTATTTT
v_gene: TRBV2
abundance: .
d_gene: .
j_gene: TRBJ2-3

CDR3aa: CAWKETGTYNSPLHF
CDR3nt: TGTGCCTGGAAGGAGACAGGGACCTATAATTCACCCCTCCACTTT
v_gene: TRBV30
abundance: .
d_gene: TRBD1
j_gene: TRBJ1-6

CDR3aa: CASSQDSQGNYGYTF
CDR3nt: TGCGCCAGCAGCCAAGATAGCCAGGGGAACTATGGCTACACCTTC
v_gene: TRBV4-1
abundance: .
d_gene: .
j_gene: TRBJ1-2

CDR3aa: CASSLTGQGAFF
CDR3nt: TGCGCCAGCAGCTTGACAGGACAGGGAGCTTTCTTT
v_gene: TRBV5-1
abundance: .
d_gene: TRBD1
j_gene: TRBJ1-1

CDR3aa: CASSPDRGPEETQYF
CDR3nt: TGTGCCAGCAGTCCAGACAGGGGGCCAGAAGAGACCCAGTACTTC
v_gene: TRBV27
abundance: .
d_gene: TRBD1
j_gene: TRBJ2-5

CDR3aa: CASSRGGQGLAGNTIYF
CDR3nt: TGTGCCAGCAGTAGAGGGGGACAGGGATTAGCTGGAAACACCATATATTTT
v_gene: TRBV2
abundance: .
d_gene: TRBD1
j_gene: TRBJ1-3

CDR3aa: CASSERTGATDSPLHF
CDR3nt: TGTGCCAGCAGCGAACGGACAGGGGCTACTGATTCACCCCTCCACTTT
v_gene: TRBV5-8
abundance: once
d_gene: TRBD1
j_gene: TRBJ1-6

CDR3aa: CASSLNYRDRADTGELFF
CDR3nt: TGTGCCAGCAGCCTTAACTACCGGGACAGGGCCGATACCGGGGAGCTGTTTTTT
v_gene: TRBV7-8
abundance: .
d_gene: TRBD1
j_gene: TRBJ2-2

CDR3aa: CAISGQGAGNTIYF
CDR3nt: TGTGCCATCAGTGGGCAGGGGGCTGGAAACACCATATATTTT
v_gene: TRBV10-3
abundance: .
d_gene: TRBD1
j_gene: TRBJ1-3

CDR3aa: CASSHFGGGPDTQYF
CDR3nt: TGTGCCAGCAGTCACTTTGGGGGGGGGCCAGATACGCAGTATTTT
v_gene: TRBV7-7
abundance: .
d_gene: .
j_gene: TRBJ2-3

CDR3aa: CASREGTGLHEQYF
CDR3nt: TGTGCCAGCAGGGAAGGGACAGGGCTTCACGAGCAGTACTTC
v_gene: TRBV2
abundance: .
d_gene: TRBD1
j_gene: TRBJ2-7

CDR3aa: CASSPQRGGTNIQYF
CDR3nt: TGTGCCAGCTCACCACAGCGGGGGGGCACTAACATTCAGTACTTC
v_gene: TRBV18
abundance: .
d_gene: TRBD2
j_gene: TRBJ2-4

CDR3aa: CASSVAPGSSTEAFF
CDR3nt: TGTGCCAGCAGCGTAGCCCCCGGGTCCAGCACTGAAGCTTTCTTT
v_gene: TRBV9
abundance: .
d_gene: .
j_gene: TRBJ1-1

CDR3aa: CASSAGQGWSEQYF
CDR3nt: TGCGCCAGCAGCGCAGGACAGGGGTGGAGCGAGCAGTACTTC
v_gene: TRBV5-1
abundance: few
d_gene: TRBD1
j_gene: TRBJ2-7

CDR3aa: CASSLAGPHTDTQYF
CDR3nt: TGTGCCAGCAGCTTAGCGGGGCCTCACACAGATACGCAGTATTTT
v_gene: TRBV7-8
abundance: .
d_gene: .
j_gene: TRBJ2-3

CDR3aa: CASQDQGFSNQPQHF
CDR3nt: TGTGCCAGTCAAGACCAGGGGTTCAGCAATCAGCCCCAGCATTTT
v_gene: TRBV19
abundance: .
d_gene: .
j_gene: TRBJ1-5

CDR3aa: CAISGGQGALSEKLFF
CDR3nt: TGTGCCATCAGTGGGGGACAGGGGGCTCTATCTGAAAAACTGTTTTTT
v_gene: TRBV10-3
abundance: .
d_gene: TRBD1
j_gene: TRBJ1-4

CDR3aa: CASRANADTQYF
CDR3nt: TGTGCCAGCAGAGCCAACGCAGATACGCAGTATTTT
v_gene: TRBV7-9
abundance: .
d_gene: .
j_gene: TRBJ2-3

CDR3aa: CATRQGLNTEAFF
CDR3nt: TGTGCCACCAGACAGGGTCTCAACACTGAAGCTTTCTTT
v_gene: TRBV24-1
abundance: .
d_gene: .
j_gene: TRBJ1-1

CDR3aa: CASSYLQGQNTEAFF
CDR3nt: TGTGCCAGCAGTTATCTACAGGGACAGAACACTGAAGCTTTCTTT
v_gene: TRBV2
abundance: .
d_gene: .
j_gene: TRBJ1-1

CDR3aa: CASSFSPNSPLHF
CDR3nt: TGTGCCAGTAGTTTCTCCCCTAATTCACCCCTCCACTTT
v_gene: TRBV19
abundance: once
d_gene: .
j_gene: TRBJ1-6

CDR3aa: CASSNVNGGADEQFF
CDR3nt: TGTGCCAGCTCAAACGTCAACGGGGGGGCCGATGAGCAGTTCTTC
v_gene: TRBV18
abundance: .
d_gene: TRBD2
j_gene: TRBJ2-1